These T cell receptor beta chains were read from a single sample in a study of PD-L1 blockade in urothelial cancer. TCRdb's table, derived via immunoSEQ multiplex PCR, lists solely in-frame clones and lacks some. The sample carries roughly 25,000 clones, 82% recorded once. The sample in question was PBMCs, obtained around atezolizumab (anti-PD-L1) treatment. The receptors originated from a man in his sixties or seventies with urothelial cancer. Both conserved end residues are part of each CDR3. Each record gives: clone size, CDR3 length, V gene, J gene, CDR3 protein. Some rows have no size entry. The others give once, few or many, or a class for an expanded clone.

.	15	TRBV29-1	TRBJ2-7	CSVTLAGVNRYEQYF
.	15	TRBV30	TRBJ1-1	CAWSVQGGRVTEAFF
.	15	TRBV5-6	TRBJ1-1	CASSSTLRGNTEAFF
.	16	TRBV19	TRBJ2-1	CASSISSGTSYNEQFF
.	14	TRBV5-4	TRBJ2-2	CASSLTGGGGELFF
.	14	TRBV5-1	TRBJ2-1	CASSSHRDYNEQFF
.	12	TRBV30	TRBJ2-1	CAWSVTPNEQFF
.	14	TRBV28	TRBJ1-2	CASSLYTQTYGYTF
.	13	TRBV19	TRBJ2-2	CASMGPWRVELFF
.	12	TRBV19	TRBJ1-5	CASSILNQPQHF
.	14	TRBV9	TRBJ1-1	CASSEGTGDTEAFF
once	18	TRBV7-2	TRBJ1-2	CASSGAGTGGEVNYGYTF
.	14	TRBV5-5	TRBJ1-2	CASSPTGDNYGYTF
.	15	TRBV4-1	TRBJ2-7	CASSQDQNSYYEQYF
once	18	TRBV12-5	TRBJ1-1	CASGLVRKGDQSYTEAFF
.	17	TRBV18	TRBJ2-5	CASSPPSPSGRLETQYF
.	15	TRBV9	TRBJ1-4	CASSVAGTTNEKLFF
.	11	TRBV7-9	TRBJ2-5	CASGHQETQYF
.	13	TRBV5-6	TRBJ1-2	CASSLGGAYGYTF
.	14	TRBV10-3	TRBJ2-2	CAISGQSITGELFF
.	15	TRBV10-1	TRBJ2-1	CASSDLSGPYNEQFF
.	13	TRBV7-7	TRBJ2-5	CASSLNRDETQYF
few	15	TRBV4-2	TRBJ1-3	CASSQGRTAGNTIYF
.	15	TRBV5-6	TRBJ2-1	CASSLQGLADNEQFF
.	15	TRBV9	TRBJ2-5	CASSVSDSLGETQYF
.	15	TRBV5-1	TRBJ1-2	CASSLPGQGDGGYTF
.	13	TRBV5-1	TRBJ1-6	CASSPGAYSPLHF
.	14	TRBV19	TRBJ2-1	CASSTSGLAGFEIF
.	15	TRBV27	TRBJ2-1	CASTLTGGIYNEQFF
.	21	TRBV5-1	TRBJ2-3	CASSWDRGRTSGVFSTDTQYF
once	17	TRBV7-8	TRBJ2-5	CASSLAGSGRARETQYF
once	14	TRBV19	TRBJ2-1	CATRLAGYIDEQFF
.	16	TRBV5-4	TRBJ2-7	CASSFPGTGIEDEQYF
.	15	TRBV30	TRBJ1-1	CAWSLPDRMNTEAFF
.	14	TRBV15	TRBJ1-1	CATTTDRDRGEAFF
.	14	TRBV5-1	TRBJ2-7	CASRRDPNNYEQYF
.	17	TRBV4-1	TRBJ1-4	CASSQGTGNRGSEKLFF
.	17	TRBV28	TRBJ1-2	CASTSVPGQGMFDGYTF
.	16	TRBV19	TRBJ2-1	CASSTIPGTLYNEQFF
.	14	TRBV5-1	TRBJ1-1	CASRRTEMNTEAFF
.	14	TRBV5-1	TRBJ2-5	CASSLGSSEKTQYF
.	16	TRBV19	TRBJ2-6	CASSIASQSRANVLTF
.	15	TRBV28	TRBJ2-5	CASTLGGRARETQYF
.	15	TRBV29-1	TRBJ1-4	CSVGGLRDGNEKLFF